This T cell receptor (beta chain) was captured by sequencing in a study of blood T cell repertoires in COVID-19. This table comes from immunoSEQ multiplex PCR, and its TCRdb copy is limited to in-frame clones, with some not included. The table shows roughly 340,000 clones, with roughly 86% occurring only once. The ends were cut back, 2 bases at V and 4 bases at J, with 11 bases in the middle. The CDR3 contains 14 residues. Looked up from germline, CDR1 is MNHEY and CDR2 is SVGAGI. This receptor was obtained from a woman in her 70s with COVID-19, enrolled during active disease. J is TRBJ1-1 and V is TRBV6-5; perhaps TRBD1 as D (5 bases). The sequenced material came from peripheral blood. The CDR3 sequence is CASSYEVGGTEAFF. The DNA for the CDR3 is TGTGCCAGCAGTTACGAAGTGGGGGGCACTGAAGCTTTCTTT.